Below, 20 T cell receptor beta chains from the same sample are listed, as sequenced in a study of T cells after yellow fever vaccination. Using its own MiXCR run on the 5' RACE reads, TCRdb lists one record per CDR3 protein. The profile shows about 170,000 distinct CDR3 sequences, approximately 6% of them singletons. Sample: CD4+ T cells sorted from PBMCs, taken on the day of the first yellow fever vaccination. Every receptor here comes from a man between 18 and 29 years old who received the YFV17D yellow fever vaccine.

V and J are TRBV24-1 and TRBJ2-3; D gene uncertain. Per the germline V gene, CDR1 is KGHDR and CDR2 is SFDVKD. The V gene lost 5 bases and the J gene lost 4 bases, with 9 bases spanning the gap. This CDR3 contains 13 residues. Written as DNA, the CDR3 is TGTGCCACCAGTGCCCAGCTCGCAGATACGCAGTATTTT. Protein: CATSAQLADTQYF.

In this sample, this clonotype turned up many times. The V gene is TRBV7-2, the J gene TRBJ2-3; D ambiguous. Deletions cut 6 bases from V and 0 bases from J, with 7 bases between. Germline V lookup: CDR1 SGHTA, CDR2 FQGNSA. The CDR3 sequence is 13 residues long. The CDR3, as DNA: TGTGCCAGCAGACAAGCTAGCACAGATACGCAGTATTTT. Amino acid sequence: CASRQASTDTQYF.

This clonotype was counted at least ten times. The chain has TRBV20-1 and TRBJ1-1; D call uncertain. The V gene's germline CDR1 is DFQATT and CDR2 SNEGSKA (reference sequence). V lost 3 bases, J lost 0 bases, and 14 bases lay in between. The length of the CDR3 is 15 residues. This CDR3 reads CSASQLRSVNTEAFF. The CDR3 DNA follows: TGCAGTGCTAGTCAGTTAAGATCTGTGAACACTGAAGCTTTCTTT.

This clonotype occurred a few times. The CDR3 spells CASSRDFGGYTF. In DNA form, the CDR3 reads TGTGCCAGCAGCAGGGACTTTGGTGGCTACACCTTC. The chain has TRBV7-9 and TRBJ1-2; TRBD1 might be the D (5 bases). The CDR3 is 12 residues long. Germline loops: CDR1 SEHNR, CDR2 FQNEAQ (reference sequence). Deletions cut 5 bases from V and 7 bases from J, with 11 bases between.

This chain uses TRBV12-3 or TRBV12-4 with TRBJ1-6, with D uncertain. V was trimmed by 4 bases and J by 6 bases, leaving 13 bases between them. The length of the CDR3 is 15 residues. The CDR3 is CASSSHLTPNSPLHF. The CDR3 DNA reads TGTGCCAGCAGTTCCCATCTGACTCCTAATTCACCCCTCCACTTT.

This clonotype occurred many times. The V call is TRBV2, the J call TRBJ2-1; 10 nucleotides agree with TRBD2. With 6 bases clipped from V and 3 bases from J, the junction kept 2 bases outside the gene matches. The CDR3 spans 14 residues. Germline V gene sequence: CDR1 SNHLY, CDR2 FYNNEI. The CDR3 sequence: CASSWTSGYNEQFF. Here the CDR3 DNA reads TGTGCCAGCAGCTGGACTAGCGGCTACAATGAGCAGTTCTTC.

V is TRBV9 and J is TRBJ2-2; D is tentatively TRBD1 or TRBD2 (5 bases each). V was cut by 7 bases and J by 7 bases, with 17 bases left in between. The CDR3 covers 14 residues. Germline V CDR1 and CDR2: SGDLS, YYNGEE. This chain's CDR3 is CASQLGRGSGELFF. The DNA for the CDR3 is TGTGCCAGCCAACTGGGACGGGGCAGCGGGGAGCTGTTTTTT.

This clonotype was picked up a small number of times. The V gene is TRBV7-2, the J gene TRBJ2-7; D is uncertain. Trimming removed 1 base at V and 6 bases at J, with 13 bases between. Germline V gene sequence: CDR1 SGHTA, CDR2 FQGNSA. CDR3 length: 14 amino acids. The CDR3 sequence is CASSLGVLVGEQYF. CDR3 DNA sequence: TGTGCCAGCAGCTTAGGAGTATTGGTCGGCGAGCAGTACTTC. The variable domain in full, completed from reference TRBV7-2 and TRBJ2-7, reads GAGVSQSPSNKVTEKGKDVELRCDPISGHTALYWYRQSLGQGLEFLIYFQGNSAPDKSGLPSDRFSAERTGGSVSTLTIQRTQQEDSAVYLCASSLGVLVGEQYFGPGTRLTVT.

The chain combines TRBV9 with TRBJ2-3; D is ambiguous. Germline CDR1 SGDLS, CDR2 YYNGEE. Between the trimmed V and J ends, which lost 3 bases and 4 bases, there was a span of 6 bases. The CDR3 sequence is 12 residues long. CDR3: CASSGFADTQYF. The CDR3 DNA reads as TGTGCCAGCAGCGGATTTGCAGATACGCAGTATTTT.

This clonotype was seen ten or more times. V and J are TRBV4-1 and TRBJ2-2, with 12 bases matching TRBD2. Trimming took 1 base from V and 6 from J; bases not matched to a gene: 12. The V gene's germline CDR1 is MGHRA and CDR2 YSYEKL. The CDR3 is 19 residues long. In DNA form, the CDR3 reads TGCGCCAGCAGCCAAGCGCAGCTAGCGGGGGGGAAGAGGGCCGGGGAGCTGTTTTTT. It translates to CASSQAQLAGGKRAGELFF.

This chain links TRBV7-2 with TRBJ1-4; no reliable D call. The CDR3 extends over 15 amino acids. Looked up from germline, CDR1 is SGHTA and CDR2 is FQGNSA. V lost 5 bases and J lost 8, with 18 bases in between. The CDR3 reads CASSLNRPMGEKLFF. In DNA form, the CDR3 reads TGTGCCAGCAGCCTCAACCGGCCGATGGGGGAAAAACTGTTTTTT.

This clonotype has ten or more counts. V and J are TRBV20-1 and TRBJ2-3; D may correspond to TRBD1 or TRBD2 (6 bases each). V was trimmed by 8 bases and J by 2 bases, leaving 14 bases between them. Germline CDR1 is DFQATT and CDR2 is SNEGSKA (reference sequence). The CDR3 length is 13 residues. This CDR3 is CSRGGTDTDTQYF. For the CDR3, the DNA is TGCAGTAGAGGGGGGACCGACACAGATACGCAGTATTTT.

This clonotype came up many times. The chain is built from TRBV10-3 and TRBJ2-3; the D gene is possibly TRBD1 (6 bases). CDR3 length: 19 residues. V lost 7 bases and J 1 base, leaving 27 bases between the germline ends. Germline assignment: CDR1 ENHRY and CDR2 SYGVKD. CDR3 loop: CAITPSPDRPGDGTDTQYF. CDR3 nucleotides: TGTGCCATCACACCTAGTCCCGACAGGCCCGGGGACGGCACAGATACGCAGTATTTT.

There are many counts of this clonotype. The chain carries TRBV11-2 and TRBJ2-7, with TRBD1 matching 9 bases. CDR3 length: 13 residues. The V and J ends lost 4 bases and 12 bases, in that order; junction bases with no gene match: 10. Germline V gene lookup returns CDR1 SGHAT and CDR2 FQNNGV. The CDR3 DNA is TGTGCCAGCAGCTCCGTACGACAGGGGGATGCGTACTTC. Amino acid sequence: CASSSVRQGDAYF. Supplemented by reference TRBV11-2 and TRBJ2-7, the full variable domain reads EAGVAQSPRYKIIEKRQSVAFWCNPISGHATLYWYQQILGQGPKLLIQFQNNGVVDDSQLPKDRFSAERLKGVDSTLKIQPAKLEDSAVYLCASSSVRQGDAYFGPGTRLTVT.

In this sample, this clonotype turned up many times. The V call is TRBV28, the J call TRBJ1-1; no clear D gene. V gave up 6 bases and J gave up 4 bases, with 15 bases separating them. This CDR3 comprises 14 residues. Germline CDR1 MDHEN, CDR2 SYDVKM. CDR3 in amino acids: CASSPGGSRTEAFF. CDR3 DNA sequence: TGTGCCAGCAGCCCAGGAGGGTCCCGCACTGAAGCTTTCTTT.

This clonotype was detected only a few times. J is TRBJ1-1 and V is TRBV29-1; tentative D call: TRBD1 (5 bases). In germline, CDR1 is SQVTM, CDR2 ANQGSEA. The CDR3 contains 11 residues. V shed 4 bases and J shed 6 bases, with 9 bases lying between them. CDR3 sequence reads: CSVGRVPEAFF. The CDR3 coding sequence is TGCAGCGTTGGCAGGGTCCCTGAAGCTTTCTTT.

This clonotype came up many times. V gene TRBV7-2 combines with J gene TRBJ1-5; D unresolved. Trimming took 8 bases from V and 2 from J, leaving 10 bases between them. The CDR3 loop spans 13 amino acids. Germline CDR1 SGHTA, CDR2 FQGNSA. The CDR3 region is CASGVRGNQPQHF. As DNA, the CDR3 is TGTGCCAGCGGGGTACGAGGCAATCAGCCCCAGCATTTT.

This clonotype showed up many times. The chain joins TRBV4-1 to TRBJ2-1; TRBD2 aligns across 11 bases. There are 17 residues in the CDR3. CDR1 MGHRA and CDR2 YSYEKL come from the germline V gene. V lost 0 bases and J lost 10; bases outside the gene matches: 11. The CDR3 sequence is CASSQDHLAGGLGEQFF. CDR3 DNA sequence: TGCGCCAGCAGCCAAGATCATCTAGCGGGGGGTCTCGGAGAGCAGTTCTTC.

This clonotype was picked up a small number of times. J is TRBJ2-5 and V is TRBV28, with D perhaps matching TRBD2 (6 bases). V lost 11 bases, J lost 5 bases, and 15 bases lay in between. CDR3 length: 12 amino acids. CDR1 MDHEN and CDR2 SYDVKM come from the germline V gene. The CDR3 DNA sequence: TGTGCCGGGTCCGCGGGGAGTGAGACCCAGTACTTC. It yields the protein CAGSAGSETQYF.

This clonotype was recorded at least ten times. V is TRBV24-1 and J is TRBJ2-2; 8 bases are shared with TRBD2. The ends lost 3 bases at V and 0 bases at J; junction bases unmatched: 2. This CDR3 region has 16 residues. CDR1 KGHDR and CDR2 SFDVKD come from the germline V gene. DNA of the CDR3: TGTGCCACCAGTGATACTAGCGGCGCGAACACCGGGGAGCTGTTTTTT. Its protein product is CATSDTSGANTGELFF.